This TCR beta chain originates from a study of cytomegalovirus exposure and HLA in healthy donors (TCRdb year 2017). Study-wide context: An earlier analysis of approximately 600 of the donors reported about 250 Gb of sequence data and around 110 million unique TCR beta sequences from about 200 million T cells. An earlier analysis of 587 of the donors used high-throughput TCR beta sequencing to judge whether each TCR beta V gene segment behaved as functional or pseudogenic. Among a few hundred genotyped donors of the cohort, an average of about 240,000 unique TCR beta nucleotide sequences were sequenced per donor, roughly 20% of them non-productive. Every repertoire in the discovery cohort had been generated on one and the same sequencing platform. A separate validation cohort of roughly 130 different subjects was used in addition to the roughly 700-subject first cohort. HLA typing covered class I and class II loci at four-digit resolution. Genome-wide SNP genotypes for about 65% of the 666 donors were used in a later genetic analysis, which treated that subset as a discovery cohort. Because of strong linkage in the cohort, five DR-DQ haplotypes were treated as single units for association and clustering. To predict cytomegalovirus infection status, the study brought together high-throughput TCR immunosequencing, statistical association of individual TCRs with disease status, and machine learning. In the later analysis, no new phenotypic data were used to find candidate immune exposures; instead, reliance was placed on TCR beta sequences and their occurrence across donors. Using immunosequencing, the study profiled T cell repertoires from fewer than 850 subjects and related those repertoires to cytomegalovirus serostatus. Donor age, sex, ethnicity and CMV serostatus were collected together with the repertoire data. Of the 398 genotyped donors, 75% to 85% were placed in the genetic ancestry cluster associated with self-reported Caucasian donors. About 320 gigabases of sequencing data and around 87 million unique TCR sequences were included in an early release covering several hundred HLA-typed donors. The study aimed to test whether cataloging public T cell receptors could reveal signatures of past pathogen exposure. A later analysis re-examined previously published TCR beta repertoires from about 700 donors and added high-resolution HLA genotyping to investigate patterns of TCR occurrence. The number of donors typed differed by locus, with roughly 620-630 for A, B, C, DRB1 and DQB1, about 500 for DQA1, over 600 for DPA1, and around 450 for DPB1. General findings and caveats noted by the study authors: A later genetic analysis reported fewer N-insertions in productive TCRs among donors in an Asian-associated ancestry cluster than the roughly 700-donor mean. In this cohort, only TCR beta chains were sequenced, and detectable features were limited by the absence of alpha or paired-chain data. The 87-base-pair reads could not distinguish some IMGT-functional V segments, including TRBV6-2 and TRBV6-3, so those segments were excluded. A further reported finding was that TCR beta sequences accurately predicted the HLA-A and HLA-B alleles for most subjects in the first cohort. In an earlier analysis of 587 of the donors, most TCR beta V segments appeared in productive rearrangements about 90% or about 30% of the time, broadly matching IMGT annotations. When HLA alleles, especially DR and DQ, strongly co-occurred, TCR associations were difficult to assign to individual alleles. Sequencing depth was assumed to be roughly uniform across donors in the presence/absence analyses, though that assumption may not hold. Most TCR sequences were observed very rarely across donors, whereas some public TCRs were present in many individuals. Because counts were too low, about 18 rarely observed V segments, including chromosome 9 orphons, were left out of the earlier analysis of several hundred of the donors. In a later analysis, HLA-associated TCR beta chains were found to be more clonally expanded and to have lower generation probabilities than equally common non-associated chains. An association between a missense DCLRE1C variant and V-gene and J-gene trimming of TCR beta chains was found in a later genetic analysis and replicated in an independent cohort. A cluster of highly shared sequence variants was judged likely to be a technical artifact of the sequencing pipeline. The authors suggested that the approach could potentially be generalized to other disease states and immunological phenotypes. HLA typing was unavailable for some donors at each locus, so association tests used only the typed subset. A later analysis associated 15,000 to 20,000 TCR beta sequences with specific HLA alleles at a false discovery rate of 0.05. According to a later analysis, parvovirus B19, influenza, CMV and Epstein-Barr virus appeared linked to several top co-occurrence clusters. In vitro tests confirmed that a few of the cytomegalovirus-associated TCR beta chains recognize cytomegalovirus antigens. Linkage disequilibrium might explain the correlated functional status among segregating V segments, but an unknown experimental factor could not be excluded. The classifier was reported to diagnose cytomegalovirus status with high specificity and sensitivity in both the original cohort and the validation cohort. In a later analysis, most CMV-associated TCR beta chains were found to appear HLA-restricted, with HLA associations seemingly driven largely by CMV exposure. According to a later analysis, TCR association rates differed among HLA loci, with DRB1 alleles showing the most associated TCRs and HLA-C alleles showing the fewest. A total of fewer than 200 TCR beta chains were listed by the study as associated with cytomegalovirus. Immune exposure information for the cohort was limited to CMV serostatus.

This clone has just a few counts. Its antigen is not yet known. No clone much larger than this one lies a single base away; base qualities are absent. From a lookup of the germline V gene (reference sequence), CDR1 and CDR2 are GTSNPN and SVGIG. V was cut back by 1 base and J by 4 bases, leaving a gap of 13 bases between them. The CDR3 measures 15 amino acids from cysteine to phenylalanine. The retained sequence is limited to the CDR3, 45 bases, with the frame set at the first base. The method was the immunoSEQ multiplex PCR assay. The multiplex PCR relied on a mix of 60 forward primers for TCR Vbeta segments and 13 reverse primers for TCR Jbeta segments. The CDR3 region of rearranged TCR beta genes was amplified from genomic DNA by a multiplex PCR assay. The Illumina HiSeq System was used to sequence the amplified TCR beta libraries as 87-base-pair reads. The paper's processing steps were these. In a later analysis, roughly 80 million unique TCR beta chains were counted across the 500 to 700 repertoires, and roughly 10 million of these chains were shared by at least two donors. Raw reads were error-corrected and collapsed into unique sequences by a nearest-neighbor algorithm in which closely related sequences were merged to remove PCR and sequencing errors. To assign V, D and J gene segments, CDR3 sequences were aligned to IMGT reference sequences. For a sequence to be retained, at least a six-nucleotide match to both a V gene segment and a J gene segment was required. Rearrangements were classified as productive when the CDR3 lacked stop codons and remained in frame with V and J, and all other rearrangements were classified as non-productive. Following IMGT convention, CDR3 was defined as the stretch from the second conserved V-encoded cysteine up to the conserved J-encoded phenylalanine. The earlier analysis of a few hundred of the donors excluded any sequence lacking an unambiguous match to a single V gene segment. In an earlier analysis of several hundred of the donors, V segments were called functional above 56.7% productive rearrangements and were called segregating when the between-donor standard deviation exceeded 5%. A statistical classification framework was built for diagnosing cytomegalovirus status from the catalog of TCR beta chain sequences. V and J gene assignment, in a later analysis, came from comparing TCR nucleotide sequences with IMGT/GENE-DB human TR gene sequences. Using the TCRdist pipeline, a later analysis assigned CDR3 sequences along with most-parsimonious VDJ recombination scenarios. In a later analysis, every TCR beta chain was defined by the combination of its CDR3 amino acid sequence and its V-gene family, and reads without a unique V-gene family were dropped. In a later analysis, some 600 highly shared, low-generation-probability nucleotide sequences were removed to address suspected cross-contamination and a sequencing artifact. In a later analysis, a clonal expansion index was calculated for each public chain from normalized within-repertoire ranks of inferred template counts. In a later analysis, generation probabilities were computed using a VDJ recombination model fitted to out-of-frame rearrangements, and the results were checked against IGoR. In a later analysis, TCR-TCR, TCR-HLA and TCR-CMV co-occurrence was scored with hypergeometric tests, and a repertoire-size bias correction was applied to TCR pairs. False discovery rates were estimated in a later analysis by permuting HLA or CMV assignments 20 times. In a later analysis, co-occurring TCRs were grouped using DBSCAN, with TCRdist sequence similarity added in when clustering inside HLA-allele-positive subsets. Repertoires with fewer than 30,000 or more than 120,000 public chains, plus five repertoires with anomalous nucleotide sharing, were excluded from co-occurrence clustering. The table comes from immuneACCESS by way of TCRdb, which keeps in-frame sequences with V and J called. Part of the clones is missing from these tables; in studies checked, under half for an unresolved V gene and the rest for unknown reasons. That table is the source of V, J and clone size, and D and trimming were worked out from the DNA. This sample gives some 98,000 clones in total; roughly two thirds of them show up just once. The top ten constitute roughly 2.5% of the sample.

In total, 500 to 700 healthy bone marrow donors made up the cohort. At the time of sampling, all cohort members were nominally healthy, though unrecorded immune exposures were likely present. The donor was CMV seronegative and belonged to the group of approximately 320 seronegative cohort members. A peripheral blood sample was collected from each donor, and TCR beta sequencing was performed on peripheral blood mononuclear cells. Genomic DNA was extracted from the blood cell samples with the Qiagen DNeasy Blood Extraction Kit. Sequencing was performed on PBMCs. This receptor was identified in a man aged 50 or older in good health and CMV-seronegative. In this chain, TRBV30 is recombined with TRBJ2-2; tentative D gene TRBD1, with 5 bases matching. The base sequence is TGTGCCTGGAGTGACCTAGGACACGCCACCGGGGAGCTGTTTTTT. Its coded protein is CAWSDLGHATGELFF.